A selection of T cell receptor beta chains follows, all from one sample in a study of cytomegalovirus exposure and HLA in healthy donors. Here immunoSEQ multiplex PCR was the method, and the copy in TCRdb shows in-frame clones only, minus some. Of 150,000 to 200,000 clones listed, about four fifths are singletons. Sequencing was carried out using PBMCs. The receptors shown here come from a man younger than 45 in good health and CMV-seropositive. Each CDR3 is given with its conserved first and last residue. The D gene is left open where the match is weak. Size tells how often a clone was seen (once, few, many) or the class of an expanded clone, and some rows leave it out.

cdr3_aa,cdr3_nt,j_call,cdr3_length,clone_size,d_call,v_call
CASSLAVGAELFF,TGTGCCAGCAGCTTAGCGGTTGGGGCCGAACTGTTTTTT,TRBJ1-4,13,-,-,TRBV7-7
CASAQSPARTDTQYF,TGTGCCAGCGCCCAGTCCCCAGCTAGGACAGATACGCAGTATTTT,TRBJ2-3,15,-,-,TRBV6-5
CASRLAGGPGDTQYF,TGTGCCAGCAGGCTAGCGGGGGGGCCAGGAGATACGCAGTATTTT,TRBJ2-3,15,-,TRBD2,TRBV6-6
CASSGGVERGSNEKLFF,TGCGCCAGCAGCGGAGGGGTGGAACGGGGCTCTAATGAAAAACTGTTTTTT,TRBJ1-4,17,-,-,TRBV5-1
CASRHARGATNGYTF,TGTGCCAGCAGGCACGCGCGGGGGGCGACGAATGGCTACACCTTC,TRBJ1-2,15,-,-,TRBV28
CASSSTGQRGYGYTF,TGTGCCAGCAGCTCGACAGGGCAAAGAGGCTATGGCTACACCTTC,TRBJ1-2,15,-,TRBD1,TRBV7-9
CSVEWEVGGHNEQFF,TGCAGCGTTGAGTGGGAGGTCGGGGGACACAATGAGCAGTTCTTC,TRBJ2-1,15,-,-,TRBV29-1
CSVGFRQAPTYEQYF,TGCAGCGTCGGCTTTCGACAGGCACCCACCTACGAGCAGTACTTC,TRBJ2-7,15,-,-,TRBV29-1
CASSVGENTEAFF,TGTGCCAGCAGTGTGGGCGAGAACACTGAAGCTTTCTTT,TRBJ1-1,13,-,-,TRBV25-1
CASSYSTSGDTQYF,TGTGCCAGCAGTTACTCGACTAGCGGAGATACGCAGTATTTT,TRBJ2-3,14,-,TRBD2,TRBV6-5
CASSERGGNTEAFF,TGTGCCAGCAGTGAGCGGGGAGGGAACACTGAAGCTTTCTTT,TRBJ1-1,14,-,-,TRBV2
CASSLSTAGGQETQYF,TGTGCCAGCAGTTTATCGACAGCGGGGGGACAAGAGACCCAGTACTTC,TRBJ2-5,16,-,TRBD2,TRBV27
CASSPMSGDRTGYGYTF,TGTGCCAGCAGTCCTATGTCAGGGGACCGGACGGGCTATGGCTACACCTTC,TRBJ1-2,17,-,-,TRBV28
CASSPPSTNTGELFF,TGTGCCAGCAGTCCTCCGTCCACTAACACCGGGGAGCTGTTTTTT,TRBJ2-2,15,-,-,TRBV7-9
CASNRGGAGANVLTF,TGTGCCAGCAATCGAGGGGGCGCTGGGGCCAACGTCCTGACTTTC,TRBJ2-6,15,-,TRBD1,TRBV27
CASRNGGTTGELFF,TGTGCCAGCAGAAACGGCGGTACCACCGGGGAGCTGTTTTTT,TRBJ2-2,14,-,-,TRBV7-9
CASSPWDSDYGYTF,TGTGCCAGCAGTCCCTGGGACAGCGACTATGGCTACACCTTC,TRBJ1-2,14,few,TRBD1,TRBV28
CASDKYNEQFF,TGTGCCTCGGACAAATACAATGAGCAGTTCTTC,TRBJ2-1,11,once,-,TRBV30
CAWSQDRGRETQYF,TGTGCCTGGAGTCAGGACAGGGGAAGGGAGACCCAGTACTTC,TRBJ2-5,14,-,TRBD1,TRBV30
CASSPLSSGRGGEQFF,TGTGCCAGCAGCCCCCTGAGCAGCGGGAGGGGGGGTGAGCAGTTCTTC,TRBJ2-1,16,-,TRBD2,TRBV27
CAWAVEGDQPQHF,TGTGCCTGGGCGGTGGAGGGCGATCAGCCCCAGCATTTT,TRBJ1-5,13,few,-,TRBV30
CASSQEGANGELFF,TGTGCCAGCAGCCAAGAGGGGGCAAACGGGGAGCTGTTTTTT,TRBJ2-2,14,-,-,TRBV4-2
CAIITGYQPQHF,TGTGCCATCATAACAGGGTATCAGCCCCAGCATTTT,TRBJ1-5,12,-,-,TRBV10-3
CASSLRQGSIEGGYTF,TGTGCCAGCAGTTTAAGACAGGGGTCTATAGAGGGTGGCTACACCTTC,TRBJ1-2,16,-,TRBD1,TRBV28
CASSLEAGDVDEQFF,TGCGCCAGCAGCTTGGAAGCGGGAGACGTCGATGAGCAGTTCTTC,TRBJ2-1,15,-,TRBD2,TRBV5-1
CATSRSRAGRSYNEQFF,TGTGCCACCAGCAGATCACGAGCGGGGCGCTCCTACAATGAGCAGTTCTTC,TRBJ2-1,17,-,TRBD2,TRBV15
CAWSLAGGGVTDTQYF,TGTGCCTGGAGTCTCGCCGGGGGGGGAGTAACAGATACGCAGTATTTT,TRBJ2-3,16,-,TRBD2,TRBV30
CASLSYNEQFF,TGTGCCAGTTTATCCTACAATGAGCAGTTCTTC,TRBJ2-1,11,-,-,TRBV6-1
CASSFKAAGAYEQYF,TGTGCCAGCAGTTTTAAGGCAGCGGGAGCCTACGAGCAGTACTTC,TRBJ2-7,15,-,TRBD2,TRBV28
CASSVTDREIYEQYF,TGTGCCAGCAGCGTGACGGACAGGGAGATCTACGAGCAGTACTTC,TRBJ2-7,15,-,TRBD1,TRBV9
CASSTRQAGGFLQAQHF,TGTGCCAGTAGTACCCGACAGGCGGGAGGGTTTCTCCAAGCCCAGCATTTT,TRBJ1-5,17,-,-,TRBV19
CASSLERGAGGYTF,TGTGCCAGCAGCTTAGAAAGGGGCGCAGGGGGCTACACCTTC,TRBJ1-2,14,once,-,TRBV7-6
CASSNKMTRVWETQYF,TGTGCCAGCAGCAATAAGATGACACGAGTTTGGGAGACCCAGTACTTC,TRBJ2-5,16,-,-,TRBV28
CASSILGAKTGELFF,TGTGCCAGTAGTATCTTGGGGGCGAAAACCGGGGAGCTGTTTTTT,TRBJ2-2,15,-,-,TRBV19
CASRGLALYNEQFF,TGTGCCAGCCGGGGACTAGCCCTCTACAATGAGCAGTTCTTC,TRBJ2-1,14,-,TRBD2,TRBV6-5
CASSQGLAGAYEQYF,TGCGCCAGCAGCCAAGGGCTAGCGGGGGCCTACGAGCAGTACTTC,TRBJ2-7,15,-,TRBD2,TRBV4-3
CASPGGATSTDTQYF,TGTGCCAGCCCCGGGGGGGCAACTAGCACAGATACGCAGTATTTT,TRBJ2-3,15,-,TRBD2,TRBV2
CASTRQGSGNTIYF,TGTGCCAGCACTAGACAGGGCTCTGGAAACACCATATATTTT,TRBJ1-3,14,-,TRBD1,TRBV28
CASSLVGRAVSDTQYF,TGTGCCAGCAGCTTGGTGGGGAGGGCAGTGTCAGATACGCAGTATTTT,TRBJ2-3,16,-,TRBD2,TRBV5-8
CASSVEVAGGTDTQYF,TGTGCCAGCAGCGTAGAAGTAGCGGGGGGTACAGATACGCAGTATTTT,TRBJ2-3,16,-,TRBD2,TRBV9
CASSLSAGGHQETQYF,TGTGCCAGCAGCCTTTCAGCGGGGGGGCACCAAGAGACCCAGTACTTC,TRBJ2-5,16,-,TRBD2,TRBV7-2
CASSPTWAYKGDTQYF,TGTGCCAGCAGCCCTACGTGGGCCTACAAAGGAGATACGCAGTATTTT,TRBJ2-3,16,-,-,TRBV27
CASSLRAGVSYEQYF,TGTGCCAGCAGCTTGAGGGCAGGGGTCTCCTACGAGCAGTACTTC,TRBJ2-7,15,-,-,TRBV5-4
CASGPGLEPYEQYF,TGTGCCTCGGGACCGGGACTAGAACCCTACGAGCAGTACTTC,TRBJ2-7,14,few,TRBD2,TRBV30
CASSQEDIPGANVLTF,TGCGCCAGCAGCCAAGAGGACATCCCTGGGGCCAACGTCCTGACTTTC,TRBJ2-6,16,-,-,TRBV4-1
CATSIARLSGNTIYF,TGTGCCACCAGCATCGCCAGGCTCTCTGGAAACACCATATATTTT,TRBJ1-3,15,-,-,TRBV15
CSVGPTGYEQYF,TGCAGCGTGGGACCGACAGGGTACGAGCAGTACTTC,TRBJ2-7,12,-,TRBD1,TRBV29-1
CASSTQGNQPQHF,TGTGCCAGTAGTACACAGGGTAATCAGCCCCAGCATTTT,TRBJ1-5,13,-,-,TRBV19
CASSVGAGSVLNTEAFF,TGTGCCAGCAGCGTTGGGGCAGGGTCCGTGCTGAACACTGAAGCTTTCTTT,TRBJ1-1,17,-,-,TRBV9
CASSFQTSGSGEQYF,TGTGCCAGCTCATTCCAGACTAGCGGGAGTGGAGAGCAGTACTTC,TRBJ2-7,15,-,TRBD2,TRBV18
CASSPGLAGGSSYEQYF,TGTGCCAGCAGCCCGGGACTAGCGGGGGGTTCGTCCTACGAGCAGTACTTC,TRBJ2-7,17,-,TRBD2,TRBV7-2